These 28 T cell receptor beta chains came from one sample sequenced in a study of cytomegalovirus exposure and HLA in healthy donors. Primers for the PCR totalled 60 Vbeta and 13 Jbeta. Assay: immunoSEQ multiplex PCR; the TCRdb copy retains only in-frame clones and omits some. The sample carries about 100,000 clones, 76% recorded once. The sample comprised PBMCs. The receptor source for this set is a man in his forties in good health and CMV-seronegative.

V and J are TRBV10-3 and TRBJ2-7, with 7 nucleotides matching TRBD1. From germline, CDR1 is ENHRY and CDR2 SYGVKD. There are 14 residues in the CDR3. With V trimmed by 8 bases and J by 3 bases, 10 bases remained unmatched. The DNA of the CDR3 is TGTGCCATCCAAGCCACAGGGGCGCACTACGAGCAGTACTTC. Translation gives CAIQATGAHYEQYF.

This sequence joins TRBV2 and TRBJ1-2; 9 bases match TRBD1. Germline lookup yields CDR1 SNHLY and CDR2 FYNNEI. The CDR3 has 14 amino acids. V gave up 6 bases and J gave up 7 bases; unmatched junction bases: 9. DNA of the CDR3: TGTGCCAGCAGCGACCGGACAGGGGATGTTGGCTACACCTTC. This sequence encodes CASSDRTGDVGYTF.

J is TRBJ1-5 and V is TRBV19; a possible D gene is TRBD1 (5 bases). The CDR3 runs 14 residues. Germline V gene data show CDR1 as LNHDA and CDR2 as SQIVND (reference sequence). Deletions cut 1 base from V and 7 bases from J, with 11 bases between. The DNA for the CDR3 is TGTGCCAGTAGTATAGCAGGGCTCAGGCAGCCCCAGCATTTT. Protein sequence: CASSIAGLRQPQHF.

V usage is TRBV29-1 and J usage is TRBJ2-7; TRBD1 aligns across 8 bases. Germline V gene lookup returns CDR1 SQVTM and CDR2 ANQGSEA. The CDR3 sequence is 14 residues long. The V and J ends lost 8 bases and 5 bases, in that order; junction bases with no gene match: 14. CDR3 bases: TGCAGCCCGACCATCTCCGCGGACAGGGACGAGCAGTACGTC. Protein sequence: CSPTISADRDEQYV.

The chain has TRBV28 and TRBJ1-3; TRBD1 aligns across 8 bases. The V gene's germline CDR1 is MDHEN and CDR2 SYDVKM. The ends lost 5 bases at V and 1 base at J; junction bases unmatched: 7. The CDR3 loop spans 16 amino acids. The CDR3 DNA follows: TGTGCCAGCAGTCTTGGACAGGGTTTTTCTGGAAACACCATATATTTT. It specifies CASSLGQGFSGNTIYF.

The chain uses TRBV4-1 and TRBJ2-1, with D tentatively TRBD2 (5 bases). The length of the CDR3 is 15 residues. V was shortened by 1 base and J by 7 bases, with 14 bases between the two germline ends. Looked up from germline, CDR1 is MGHRA and CDR2 is YSYEKL. In DNA, the CDR3 is TGCGCCAGCAGCCAAGCCCATGGACTTTCTAATGAGCAGTTCTTC. As protein: CASSQAHGLSNEQFF.

A note on this clone: Other DNA sequences within the sample encode an identical CDR3. CDR3 nucleotide sequence: TGTGCCAGCTCACCGCTGACCAGCGGGGCTGGAGATACGCAGTATTTT. Translation: CASSPLTSGAGDTQYF. This chain uses TRBV18 with TRBJ2-3; 7 nucleotides agree with TRBD2. The CDR3 is 16 amino acids. Germline V gene lookup returns CDR1 KGHSH and CDR2 LQKENI. Trimming at V came to 3 bases and at J to 5 bases, leaving 11 bases not matched to a gene.

The rearrangement uses TRBV4-1 and TRBJ1-1, with 8 nucleotides matching TRBD1. In germline, CDR1 is MGHRA, CDR2 YSYEKL. The CDR3 is 18 residues long. With 2 bases clipped from V and 0 bases from J, the junction kept 11 bases outside the gene matches. DNA for the CDR3: TGCGCCAGCAGCCAACGGACAGGGCCCTTCTTCATGAACACTGAAGCTTTCTTT. Translated, it gives CASSQRTGPFFMNTEAFF.

The V call is TRBV6-6, the J call TRBJ1-1; TRBD1 matches 7 bases. This CDR3 spans 15 amino acids. Germline V gene lookup returns CDR1 MNHNY and CDR2 SVGAGI (reference sequence). The junction had 13 bases not matched to a gene; V was cut back by 6 bases and J by 6 bases. CDR3 sequence: CASSHGTAQGAEAFF. The CDR3 nucleotides read TGTGCCAGCAGCCACGGGACAGCTCAGGGCGCTGAAGCTTTCTTT.

The sample holds a few counts of this clone. This chain links TRBV27 with TRBJ1-1, with TRBD1 matching over 9 bases. Germline loops: CDR1 MNHEY, CDR2 SMNVEV (reference sequence). This CDR3 is 12 amino acids long. With V trimmed by 5 bases and J by 7 bases, 2 bases remained unmatched. The CDR3 region is CASSDRGVEAFF. For the CDR3, the DNA is TGTGCCAGCAGTGACAGGGGGGTTGAAGCTTTCTTT.

This clone was counted once. The CDR3 spells CSVGGGYDQPQHF. CDR3 nucleotide sequence: TGCAGCGTTGGGGGGGGGTACGATCAGCCCCAGCATTTT. The V call is TRBV29-1, the J call TRBJ1-5; perhaps TRBD1 as D (5 bases). Germline CDR1 and CDR2: SQVTM and ANQGSEA. The V and J ends lost 4 bases and 5 bases respectively, with 12 bases between them. The CDR3 spans 13 residues. The whole variable domain, filled in from reference TRBV29-1 and TRBJ1-5, reads SAVISQKPSRDICQRGTSLTIQCQVDSQVTMMFWYRQQPGQSLTLIATANQGSEATYESGFVIDKFPISRPNLTFSTLTVSNMSPEDSSIYLCSVGGGYDQPQHFGDGTRLSIL.

In regard to this clone: Mismatch with germline at one junction end may stem from a read error. The chain employs TRBV4-2 and TRBJ1-6; 7 positions match TRBD1. Germline V gene data show CDR1 as LGHNA and CDR2 as YNFKEQ. This CDR3 region has 19 residues. The CDR3 DNA reads TGTGCCAGCAGCCATTTCACAGGGGTTTCAGACTCCTATAATTCACCTCTCCACTTT. This gives the protein CASSHFTGVSDSYNSPLHF.

This sequence joins TRBV7-2 and TRBJ1-1; TRBD1 matches 8 bases. The length of the CDR3 is 14 residues. J was trimmed by 6 bases and V by 3 bases; bases with no gene match: 6. CDR1 and CDR2 (germline): SGHTA, FQGNSA. CDR3 sequence: CASSLAQGVSEAFF. The CDR3 nucleotides read TGTGCCAGCAGCTTGGCACAGGGGGTGTCTGAAGCTTTCTTT.

This sequence joins TRBV29-1 and TRBJ2-3, with D maybe TRBD1 (6 bases). Deletions cut 4 bases from V and 2 bases from J, with 10 bases between. CDR1 SQVTM and CDR2 ANQGSEA come from the germline V gene. This CDR3 region has 13 residues. In DNA, the CDR3 is TGCAGCGTTGGCAGGGGTGTCACAGATACGCAGTATTTT. Translating it yields CSVGRGVTDTQYF.

The chain carries TRBV28 and TRBJ2-7, with 7 nucleotides matching TRBD1. The CDR3 is 17 residues long. Trimming removed 3 bases from V and 4 bases from J; junction bases left unmatched: 15. Germline CDR1 MDHEN, CDR2 SYDVKM. The CDR3 is CASSLLDRANFRYEQYV. The CDR3 nucleotides are TGTGCCAGCAGTTTGTTAGACAGGGCCAATTTTCGATACGAGCAGTACGTC.

V and J are TRBV28 and TRBJ2-1, with a tentative D call TRBD2 (6 bases). The germline V and J ends were trimmed by 8 bases and 6 bases, with 29 bases remaining between them. This CDR3 has 18 amino acids. The germline CDR1 and CDR2 sequences are MDHEN and SYDVKM. The CDR3 bases are TGTGCCAGCGAGACTAGTCCCGATCTTAGGGTGGGGACCAATGAGCAGTTCTTC. The encoded protein is CASETSPDLRVGTNEQFF. The whole variable domain, filled in from reference TRBV28 and TRBJ2-1, reads DVKVTQSSRYLVKRTGEKVFLECVQDMDHENMFWYRQDPGLGLRLIYFSYDVKMKEKGDIPEGYSVSREKKERFSLILESASTNQTSMYLCASETSPDLRVGTNEQFFGPGTRLTVL.

This clone was observed a few times. This chain links TRBV19 with TRBJ1-2; D may be TRBD1 (6 bases). This CDR3 comprises 16 residues. V gave up 3 bases and J gave up 8 bases, with 22 bases separating them. Germline CDR1 LNHDA, CDR2 SQIVND (reference sequence). The CDR3 bases are TGTGCCAGTAGTATGAGGAGGTCGGCGGGTGGACAGGGCTACACCTTC. It encodes CASSMRRSAGGQGYTF. The variable domain in full, with the rest retrieved from reference TRBV19 and TRBJ1-2, is DGGITQSPKYLFRKEGQNVTLSCEQNLNHDAMYWYRQDPGQGLRLIYYSQIVNDFQKGDIAEGYSVSREKKESFPLTVTSAQKNPTAFYLCASSMRRSAGGQGYTFGSGTRLTVV.

CDR3 sequence (DNA): TGCAGCGTCGTAAAACAGGGGGCCTACGAGCAGTACTTC. This codes for CSVVKQGAYEQYF. The chain combines TRBV29-1 with TRBJ2-7, with 8 bases fitting TRBD1. Germline lookup yields CDR1 SQVTM and CDR2 ANQGSEA. V was clipped by 6 bases and J by 2 bases; unmatched bases: 6. The CDR3 has 13 amino acids.

The chain is built from TRBV7-2 and TRBJ2-5, with D tentatively TRBD1 (6 bases). The CDR3 loop spans 15 amino acids. CDR1 SGHTA and CDR2 FQGNSA come from the germline V gene. Trimming removed 3 bases from V and 5 bases from J, with 16 bases in between. CDR3 loop: CASSLQGTSGETQYF. In DNA, the CDR3 is TGTGCCAGCAGCTTGCAAGGGACATCGGGGGAGACCCAGTACTTC.

Of note for this clone: Other nucleotide sequences from this sample produce the same CDR3. The rearrangement uses TRBV18 and TRBJ2-5; 15 positions match TRBD2. V lost 0 bases, J lost 2 bases, and 1 base stayed unmatched. The CDR3 contains 17 residues. Germline V CDR1 and CDR2: KGHSH, LQKENI. The chain's CDR3 is CASSPPGLAGGQETQYF. CDR3 sequence (DNA): TGTGCCAGCTCACCACCTGGACTAGCGGGGGGGCAAGAGACCCAGTACTTC.

The chain has TRBV6-5 and TRBJ2-1; possibly TRBD2 for D (6 bases). The ends were cut back, 2 bases at V and 11 bases at J, with 13 bases in the middle. This CDR3 region has 13 residues. Per germline, CDR1 MNHEY and CDR2 SVGAGI. The CDR3: CASSYPGRTKQFF. The CDR3 region has the DNA TGTGCCAGCAGTTACCCCGGACGGACTAAGCAGTTCTTC.

The rearrangement joins TRBV18 to TRBJ2-5; maybe TRBD1 (6 bases). Germline values: CDR1 KGHSH, CDR2 LQKENI. The V and J ends lost 4 bases and 11 bases respectively, with 17 bases between them. The CDR3 runs to 13 residues. In DNA form, the CDR3 reads TGTGCCAGCTCACAGAGACAGGTCGGAGAGCAGTACTTC. Translation gives CASSQRQVGEQYF.

This rearrangement joins TRBV15 to TRBJ1-2; no clear D. The CDR3 runs to 16 residues. With 1 base removed from V and 0 bases from J, the gap between germline ends came to 12 bases. Germline CDR1 reads LNHNV; CDR2 reads YYDKDF (reference sequence). Written as DNA, the CDR3 is TGTGCCACCAGCAGAGTCGGTGGAGCACCTAACTATGGCTACACCTTC. Amino acids: CATSRVGGAPNYGYTF.

V gene TRBV4-1 combines with J gene TRBJ1-5; D is unresolved. CDR3 length: 15 residues. Per the germline V gene, CDR1 is MGHRA and CDR2 is YSYEKL. V was pared by 2 bases and J by 4 bases, with 12 bases between. CDR3 amino acids: CASSQKTRGNQPQHF. CDR3 bases: TGCGCCAGCAGCCAAAAGACCAGAGGGAATCAGCCCCAGCATTTT.

V usage is TRBV5-1 and J usage is TRBJ1-4; D is ambiguous. This CDR3 has 12 amino acids. V was pared by 3 bases and J by 8 bases, with 8 bases between. Germline CDR1 is SGHRS and CDR2 is YFSETQ. DNA for the CDR3: TGCGCCAGCAGCTACCATGCGGAAAAACTGTTTTTT. Protein sequence: CASSYHAEKLFF. The variable domain in full, with the rest retrieved from reference TRBV5-1 and TRBJ1-4, is KAGVTQTPRYLIKTRGQQVTLSCSPISGHRSVSWYQQTPGQGLQFLFEYFSETQRNKGNFPGRFSGRQFSNSRSEMNVSTLELGDSALYLCASSYHAEKLFFGSGTQLSVL.

This clone was seen just once. The rearrangement uses TRBV10-3 and TRBJ1-1; D may be TRBD1 (6 bases). Trimming took off 0 bases at V and 4 bases at J, with 12 bases between the two ends. Germline CDR1 is ENHRY and CDR2 is SYGVKD. The CDR3 is 15 amino acids. CDR3 nucleotides: TGTGCCATCAGTGAGTCGAATGGCAGGGGCACTGAAGCTTTCTTT. Its protein is CAISESNGRGTEAFF.

V gene TRBV11-3 combines with J gene TRBJ2-3, with 9 bases that match TRBD2. V was pared by 5 bases and J by 6 bases, with 18 bases of the junction left unmatched. CDR3 size: 18 residues. Germline CDR1 reads SGHNT; CDR2 reads YENEEA. CDR3 sequence: CASSPAGGGGGARDTQYF. In DNA, the CDR3 is TGTGCCAGCAGCCCGGCTGGAGGGGGCGGGGGGGCGAGGGATACGCAGTATTTT.

V usage is TRBV29-1 and J usage is TRBJ1-5; 10 nucleotides match TRBD1. Germline loops: CDR1 SQVTM, CDR2 ANQGSEA. CDR3 length equals 14 residues. V gave up 5 bases and J gave up 5 bases; unmatched junction bases: 6. CDR3 residues: CSVMTGGADQPQHF. The CDR3 bases are TGCAGCGTTATGACAGGGGGCGCAGATCAGCCCCAGCATTTT.